Below, 31 T cell receptor beta chains from the same sample are listed, as sequenced in a study of neoadjuvant anti-PD-1 for oral cavity cancer. Time point here: after neoadjuvant nivolumab, at surgical resection. The repertoire was sequenced with immunoSEQ multiplex PCR; TCRdb's copy has only in-frame clones and lacks some. Of approximately 42,000 clones in the sample, 77% were seen once. This material consisted of PBMCs, taken after nivolumab (anti-PD-1) treatment. These receptors originate from a person between 40 and 79 years old with oral cavity squamous cell carcinoma.

In its sample, this clone was seen a few times. The chain employs TRBV5-6 and TRBJ1-5; 7 bases line up with TRBD1. The CDR3 is 15 residues long. Losses at the gene ends were 4 bases for V and 5 bases for J; bases not matched to a gene: 9. CDR1 SGHDT and CDR2 YYEEEE come from the germline V gene. DNA for the CDR3: TGTGCCAGCAGCGGAGCCGGGACAGAACATCAGCCCCAGCATTTT. This sequence encodes CASSGAGTEHQPQHF.

The chain carries TRBV5-4 and TRBJ2-7, with 8 nucleotides matching TRBD1. The CDR3 length is 13 residues. The V gene's germline CDR1 is SGHNT and CDR2 YYREEE (reference sequence). Trimming took 1 base from V and 3 from J; bases not matched to a gene: 0. Here the CDR3 reads CASSLTGGYEQYF. The CDR3 DNA reads TGTGCCAGCAGCTTGACAGGGGGCTACGAGCAGTACTTC.

The chain uses TRBV18 and TRBJ1-2, with TRBD1 identical over 7 bases. V shed 3 bases, J shed 6 bases, and the junction held 13 bases outside the gene matches. This CDR3 comprises 16 residues. Germline V gene lookup returns CDR1 KGHSH and CDR2 LQKENI. The CDR3 region has the DNA TGTGCCAGCTCACCTCTCCCGACAGGGTTTTATCATGGCTACACCTTC. Protein sequence: CASSPLPTGFYHGYTF.

This chain joins TRBV6-1 and TRBJ1-6; possible D gene TRBD1, 6 bases. Germline V gene lookup returns CDR1 MNHNS and CDR2 SASEGT. Trimming took off 3 bases at V and 10 bases at J, with 16 bases between the two ends. CDR3 length equals 15 residues. CDR3 amino acids: CASSDTQGVGSPLHF. CDR3 nucleotides: TGTGCCAGCAGTGACACACAGGGAGTCGGGTCACCCCTCCACTTT.

V and J are TRBV5-1 and TRBJ2-1, with TRBD1 identical over 7 bases. CDR3 length equals 15 residues. Trimming at V came to 1 base and at J to 4 bases, leaving 5 bases not matched to a gene. Germline V gene data show CDR1 as SGHRS and CDR2 as YFSETQ. The CDR3, as DNA: TGCGCCAGCAGCTTGACCGGGACAGATTACAATGAGCAGTTCTTC. Translation gives CASSLTGTDYNEQFF.

The rearrangement uses TRBV9 and TRBJ1-3; 7 positions match TRBD1. The CDR3 is made up of 17 amino acids. Germline-derived CDR1 and CDR2 are SGDLS and YYNGEE. After removal of 4 bases from V and 2 bases from J, the junction contained 12 bases not matched to a gene. The DNA of the CDR3 is TGTGCCAGCAGCCCCCTGGGCTCCGGGACAGCTGGAAACACCATATATTTT. Its protein is CASSPLGSGTAGNTIYF. The full variable domain, with the rest looked up from reference TRBV9 and TRBJ1-3, is DSGVTQTPKHLITATGQRVTLRCSPRSGDLSVYWYQQSLDQGLQFLIQYYNGEERAKGNILERFSAQQFPDLHSELNLSSLELGDSALYFCASSPLGSGTAGNTIYFGEGSWLTVV.

This sequence joins TRBV19 and TRBJ1-1; TRBD1 is a possible D gene (5 bases). CDR1 and CDR2 (germline): LNHDA, SQIVND (reference sequence). CDR3 length: 11 residues. V was clipped by 9 bases and J by 7 bases, with 12 bases between them. The CDR3 region has the DNA TGTGCCAGCACAGGTTACGATGAAGCTTTCTTT. Protein: CASTGYDEAFF.

This sequence joins TRBV6-1 and TRBJ2-2; D might be TRBD1 (6 bases). This CDR3 has 15 amino acids. The V gene lost 10 bases and the J gene lost 0 bases, with 15 bases spanning the gap. Germline V gene sequence: CDR1 MNHNS, CDR2 SASEGT. CDR3 in amino acids: CATKARGTNTGELFF. Written as DNA, the CDR3 is TGTGCCACCAAGGCCAGGGGAACGAACACCGGGGAGCTGTTTTTT.

The J gene is TRBJ2-7, the V gene TRBV7-9, with 7 bases that match TRBD2. CDR1 and CDR2 (germline): SEHNR, FQNEAQ (reference sequence). Trimming removed 0 bases from V and 4 bases from J; junction bases left unmatched: 6. There are 15 residues in the CDR3. CDR3 amino acids: CASSLASGVIYEQYF. The CDR3 DNA is TGTGCCAGCAGCTTAGCCAGCGGGGTAATTTACGAGCAGTACTTC.

The chain is built from TRBV27 and TRBJ2-5; 9 positions match TRBD1. This CDR3 is built from 14 residues. The V segment lost 5 bases and the J segment 7 bases; nucleotides outside the gene matches: 8. Germline-derived CDR1 and CDR2 are MNHEY and SMNVEV (reference sequence). This CDR3 reads CASSPDRGLWTQYF. CDR3 DNA sequence: TGTGCCAGCAGTCCCGACAGGGGGTTATGGACCCAGTACTTC.

This clone was counted between two and nine times. Within the sample, other DNA sequences also encode this same CDR3. J is TRBJ2-5 and V is TRBV18; no reliable D call. Germline V lookup: CDR1 KGHSH, CDR2 LQKENI. Trimming removed 6 bases at V and 2 bases at J, with 4 bases between. CDR3 size: 11 residues. For the CDR3, the DNA is TGTGCCAGCTCCCTACAAGAGACCCAGTACTTC. This sequence encodes CASSLQETQYF.

V is TRBV27 and J is TRBJ1-1; TRBD1 is a possible D gene (5 bases). The germline V gene has CDR1 MNHEY and CDR2 SMNVEV (reference sequence). V was pared by 3 bases and J by 6 bases, with 17 bases between. The CDR3 has 15 residues. In nucleotides, the CDR3 is TGTGCCAGCAGTTTGGGGGGACGGTATTCGCCTGAAGCTTTCTTT. It is translated as CASSLGGRYSPEAFF.

The sample holds one count of this clone. V and J are TRBV19 and TRBJ1-5; a possible D gene is TRBD1 (6 bases). Germline values: CDR1 LNHDA, CDR2 SQIVND (reference sequence). CDR3 length equals 15 residues. The V end was cut by 4 bases, the J end by 1 base, with 11 bases between. CDR3 amino acids: CASSTSTGSNQPQHF. The CDR3 region has the DNA TGTGCCAGTAGTACTAGTACAGGGAGCAATCAGCCCCAGCATTTT.

This chain connects TRBV7-9 to TRBJ1-2, with 10 positions matching TRBD1. V shed 5 bases, J shed 8 bases, and the junction held 2 bases outside the gene matches. The CDR3 runs 12 residues. CDR1 and CDR2 (germline): SEHNR, FQNEAQ (reference sequence). CDR3 sequence: CASSRDRGGYTF. The CDR3 DNA is TGTGCCAGCAGCCGGGACAGGGGCGGCTACACCTTC.

The chain has TRBV28 and TRBJ2-7; D unresolved. Looked up from germline, CDR1 is MDHEN and CDR2 is SYDVKM. The CDR3 runs 11 residues. The V and J ends lost 3 bases and 3 bases respectively, with 3 bases between them. CDR3: CASSFNYEQYF. In nucleotides, the CDR3 is TGTGCCAGCAGTTTTAACTACGAGCAGTACTTC.

The DNA for the CDR3 is TGTGCCAGCAGCGTGAGCGGGAGGGAGACCCAGTACTTC. It is translated as CASSVSGRETQYF. The chain joins TRBV9 to TRBJ2-5; 9 nucleotides line up with TRBD2. This CDR3 has 13 amino acids. V shed 2 bases and J 5 bases; nucleotides not matched to a gene: 1. Germline V gives CDR1 SGDLS, CDR2 YYNGEE.

This clone was detected only a few times. The chain couples TRBV5-5 to TRBJ1-6; no reliable D call. The CDR3 has 13 residues. Trimming took off 4 bases at V and 7 bases at J, with 9 bases between the two ends. Germline CDR1 is SGHKS and CDR2 is YYEKEE (reference sequence). CDR3 coding DNA: TGTGCCAGCAGCGCGGCTGCCAATTCACCCCTCCACTTT. It is translated as CASSAAANSPLHF.

V and J are TRBV27 and TRBJ2-3; 10 bases fit TRBD2. The trim removed 6 bases at V and 6 bases at J, leaving 12 bases unmatched. CDR3 length equals 16 residues. Germline CDR1 is MNHEY and CDR2 is SMNVEV (reference sequence). The CDR3 loop reads CASSGGRSGRADTQYF. DNA for the CDR3: TGTGCCAGCAGCGGCGGGAGGAGCGGGAGGGCGGATACGCAGTATTTT.

The V gene is TRBV5-4, the J gene TRBJ1-1; no firm D call. Trimming removed 1 base at V and 0 bases at J, with 10 bases between. The CDR3 spans 15 residues. Germline V gene sequence: CDR1 SGHNT, CDR2 YYREEE (reference sequence). Here the CDR3 DNA reads TGTGCCAGCAGCTTGCGGGAGGCAATGAACACTGAAGCTTTCTTT. Translated, it gives CASSLREAMNTEAFF. The full variable domain, its missing parts supplied by reference TRBV5-4 and TRBJ1-1, is ETGVTQSPTHLIKTRGQQVTLRCSSQSGHNTVSWYQQALGQGPQFIFQYYREEENGRGNFPPRFSGLQFPNYSSELNVNALELDDSALYLCASSLREAMNTEAFFGQGTRLTVV.

This sequence joins TRBV27 and TRBJ1-4; 7 bases match TRBD1. CDR3 length: 15 residues. Germline assignment: CDR1 MNHEY and CDR2 SMNVEV (reference sequence). V lost 4 bases to trimming and J lost 8 bases; unmatched junction nucleotides: 10. CDR3 loop: CASSSFKGAREKLFF. The CDR3 DNA follows: TGTGCCAGCAGTTCATTCAAGGGGGCAAGGGAAAAACTGTTTTTT.

Here the CDR3 reads CASSLSLAGPYEQYF. The DNA of the CDR3 is TGTGCCAGCAGCTTGTCTCTAGCGGGACCCTACGAGCAGTACTTC. V and J are TRBV5-6 and TRBJ2-7; 9 nucleotides match TRBD2. V lost 1 base, J lost 2 bases, and 4 bases stayed unmatched. Germline assignment: CDR1 SGHDT and CDR2 YYEEEE. The CDR3 runs 15 residues.

This clone was picked up a small number of times. V and J are TRBV7-9 and TRBJ2-2; D ambiguous. This CDR3 region has 13 residues. The germline V gene has CDR1 SEHNR and CDR2 FQNEAQ (reference sequence). V lost 6 bases and J lost 5, with 10 bases in between. The CDR3, as DNA: TGTGCCAGCAGTCCAACTTCTACCGGGGAGCTGTTTTTT. It translates to CASSPTSTGELFF.

This rearrangement joins TRBV12-5 to TRBJ2-2, with 10 nucleotides matching TRBD1. The germline V gene encodes CDR1 LGHNT and CDR2 FRNRAP. The CDR3 totals 14 residues. Trimming cost V 6 bases and J 5 bases; bases outside gene matches: 3. The CDR3 loop is CASGAGQGTGELFF. The CDR3 bases are TGTGCTAGTGGCGCGGGACAGGGGACCGGGGAGCTGTTTTTT. Supplemented by reference TRBV12-5 and TRBJ2-2, the full variable domain reads DARVTQTPRHKVTEMGQEVTMRCQPILGHNTVFWYRQTMMQGLELLAYFRNRAPLDDSGMPKDRFSAEMPDATLATLKIQPSEPRDSAVYFCASGAGQGTGELFFGEGSRLTVL.

The rearrangement joins TRBV19 to TRBJ2-2; 7 nucleotides align to TRBD2. V gave up 8 bases and J gave up 4 bases; unmatched junction bases: 10. CDR1 and CDR2 from the germline V gene are LNHDA and SQIVND (reference sequence). The CDR3 runs to 15 residues. For the CDR3, the DNA is TGTGCCAGTCGCCTATTAGGGGAGGGCACCGGGGAGCTGTTTTTT. Its protein product is CASRLLGEGTGELFF.

The chain joins TRBV27 to TRBJ2-3; D is possibly TRBD1 or TRBD2 (5 bases each). This CDR3 is built from 15 residues. Trimming took 5 bases from V and 6 from J, leaving 18 bases between them. Per germline, CDR1 MNHEY and CDR2 SMNVEV (reference sequence). The CDR3 bases are TGTGCCAGCAGTCGTACCGGGACCCAAGCGGATACGCAGTATTTT. Translation: CASSRTGTQADTQYF.

The V gene is TRBV27, the J gene TRBJ2-2, with 7 bases that match TRBD1. The CDR3 covers 15 residues. The germline CDR1 and CDR2 sequences are MNHEY and SMNVEV (reference sequence). The V gene end was trimmed by 6 bases and the J gene end by 4 bases; junction bases not matched to a gene: 8. CDR3: CASSRGQIPTGELFF. CDR3 nucleotide sequence: TGTGCCAGCAGCCGGGGACAGATTCCCACCGGGGAGCTGTTTTTT.

This sequence joins TRBV10-3 and TRBJ2-3; D ambiguous. The CDR3 covers 11 residues. The germline V gene has CDR1 ENHRY and CDR2 SYGVKD. V lost 8 bases and J lost 5, with 8 bases in between. The CDR3 here is CAIGSVDTQYF. The CDR3 nucleotides are TGTGCCATCGGAAGTGTAGATACGCAGTATTTT.

This clone has more than one count but fewer than ten. J is TRBJ2-7 and V is TRBV7-9; D unclear. Germline-derived CDR1 and CDR2 are SEHNR and FQNEAQ (reference sequence). V was shortened by 5 bases and J by 3 bases, with 20 bases between the two germline ends. The CDR3 totals 16 residues. CDR3: CASSPSGPNGSYEQYF. CDR3 nucleotide sequence: TGTGCCAGCAGCCCCTCAGGACCGAACGGAAGCTACGAGCAGTACTTC.

This clone showed up just a few times. The chain is built from TRBV7-9 and TRBJ1-1; perhaps TRBD1 as D (5 bases). Germline V gives CDR1 SEHNR, CDR2 FQNEAQ (reference sequence). This CDR3 contains 13 residues. V was cut by 7 bases and J by 4 bases, with 13 bases left in between. The CDR3 spells CASTPTGVTEAFF. In DNA form, the CDR3 reads TGTGCCAGCACCCCAACGGGGGTCACTGAAGCTTTCTTT.

V gene TRBV6-5 combines with J gene TRBJ1-1, with D uncertain. V lost 0 bases and J 11 bases, leaving 19 bases between the germline ends. The CDR3 covers 15 residues. From germline, CDR1 is MNHEY and CDR2 SVGAGI. The CDR3 region is CASSYSIYSPLAAFF. The DNA for the CDR3 is TGTGCCAGCAGTTACTCGATCTATAGCCCCTTGGCCGCTTTCTTT.

This sequence joins TRBV6-1 and TRBJ2-3; 10 bases line up with TRBD2. The CDR3 consists of 13 residues. After removal of 6 bases from V and 6 bases from J, the junction contained 3 bases not matched to a gene. Germline CDR1 is MNHNS and CDR2 is SASEGT. The CDR3 sequence is CASRWTSGDTQYF. CDR3 DNA: TGTGCCAGCAGGTGGACTAGCGGCGATACGCAGTATTTT.